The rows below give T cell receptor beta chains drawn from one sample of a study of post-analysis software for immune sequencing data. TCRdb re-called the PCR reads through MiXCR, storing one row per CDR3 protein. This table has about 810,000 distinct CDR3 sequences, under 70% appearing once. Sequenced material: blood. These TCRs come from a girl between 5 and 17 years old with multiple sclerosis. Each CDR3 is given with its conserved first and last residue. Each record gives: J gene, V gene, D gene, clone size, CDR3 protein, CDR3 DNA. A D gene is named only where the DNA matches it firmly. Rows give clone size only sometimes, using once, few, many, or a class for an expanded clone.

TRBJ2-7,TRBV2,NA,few,CASSVSQQHLSRQYF,TGTGCCAGCAGTGTCAGTCAGCAACACCTAAGTCGGCAGTACTTC
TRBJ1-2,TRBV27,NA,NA,CASKTGAEGYTF,TGTGCCAGCAAAACGGGGGCTGAAGGCTACACCTTC
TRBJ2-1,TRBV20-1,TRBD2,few,CSARVGAREQNNEQFF,TGCAGTGCTAGGGTGGGAGCGCGGGAGCAAAACAATGAGCAGTTCTTC
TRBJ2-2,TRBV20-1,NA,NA,CSARRSKGTGELFF,TGCAGTGCTAGACGTTCCAAGGGCACCGGGGAGCTGTTTTTT
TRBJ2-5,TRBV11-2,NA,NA,CASSLAFRETQYF,TGTGCCAGCAGCTTGGCTTTCAGGGAGACCCAGTACTTC
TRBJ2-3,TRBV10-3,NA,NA,CAISEPGLGNTDTQYF,TGTGCCATCAGTGAACCCGGGCTGGGTAACACAGATACGCAGTATTTT
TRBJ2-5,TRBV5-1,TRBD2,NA,CASSLVTSVQETQYF,TGCGCCAGCAGCTTGGTAACTAGCGTACAAGAGACCCAGTACTTC
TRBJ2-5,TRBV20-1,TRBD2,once,CSASSSGSLETQYF,TGCAGTGCTAGTTCTAGCGGGAGCCTTGAGACCCAGTACTTC
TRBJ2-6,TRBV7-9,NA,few,CARNELSGANVLTF,TGTGCCAGGAATGAGCTCTCTGGGGCCAACGTCCTGACTTTC
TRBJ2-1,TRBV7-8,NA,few,CASSLAKATPYNEQFF,TGTGCCAGCAGCTTAGCGAAGGCGACACCGTACAATGAGCAGTTCTTC
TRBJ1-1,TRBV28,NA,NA,CASNKAARANTEAFF,TGTGCCAGCAATAAGGCAGCCAGAGCGAACACTGAAGCTTTCTTT
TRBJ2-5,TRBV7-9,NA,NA,CASSLGVAGSLLKETQYF,TGTGCCAGCAGCTTAGGAGTTGCGGGGAGCCTCCTCAAAGAGACCCAGTACTTC
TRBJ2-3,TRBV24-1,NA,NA,CATSDPIPTEYTDTQYF,TGTGCCACCAGTGATCCAATCCCGACGGAATACACAGATACGCAGTATTTT
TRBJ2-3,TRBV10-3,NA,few,CAISEGGSTDTQYF,TGTGCCATCAGTGAAGGCGGCAGCACAGATACGCAGTATTTT
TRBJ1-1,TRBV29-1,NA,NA,CSIGGLSHATEAFF,TGCAGCATCGGCGGACTTTCCCATGCCACTGAAGCTTTCTTT